A selection of T cell receptor beta chains follows, all from one sample in a study of identical twins. A single record per CDR3 protein comes from TCRdb applying MiXCR to the 5' RACE reads. Here the sample spans 250,000 or so distinct CDR3 sequences, about 13% being singletons. This sample was shared with a second study, whose subject was yellow fever vaccine responses in identical twins.

Sequenced sample: memory (CD45RO+) T cells sorted from blood. These receptors were taken from a young woman in good health. CDR3s include the opening cysteine and the closing phenylalanine or tryptophan. Each record gives: V gene, CDR3 length, J gene, CDR3 protein.

V gene: TRBV24-1; CDR3 length: 16; J gene: TRBJ2-3; CDR3 protein: CATEGRAFGSTDTQYF
V gene: TRBV5-5; CDR3 length: 16; J gene: TRBJ2-3; CDR3 protein: CASSLGAGSSTDTQYF
V gene: TRBV5-1; CDR3 length: 14; J gene: TRBJ2-3; CDR3 protein: CATTSGSEADTQYF
V gene: TRBV5-1; CDR3 length: 14; J gene: TRBJ2-5; CDR3 protein: CASMEGRGGETQYF
V gene: TRBV6-1; CDR3 length: 15; J gene: TRBJ1-2; CDR3 protein: CASSPTGQGLYGYTF
V gene: TRBV25-1; CDR3 length: 13; J gene: TRBJ1-2; CDR3 protein: CASKPQGNYGYTF
V gene: TRBV12-3/TRBV12-4; CDR3 length: 16; J gene: TRBJ2-1; CDR3 protein: CASSLGSPRGGNEQFF
V gene: TRBV24-1; CDR3 length: 14; J gene: TRBJ2-2; CDR3 protein: CATRTGKNTGELFF
V gene: TRBV20-1; CDR3 length: 15; J gene: TRBJ2-2; CDR3 protein: CSAYRPAGVDGELFF
V gene: TRBV19; CDR3 length: 13; J gene: TRBJ2-7; CDR3 protein: CASRPPQTYEQYF
V gene: TRBV5-5; CDR3 length: 14; J gene: TRBJ2-7; CDR3 protein: CASSRQDRSYEQYF
V gene: TRBV28; CDR3 length: 15; J gene: TRBJ1-2; CDR3 protein: CASSLSPFETGGYTF
V gene: TRBV20-1; CDR3 length: 17; J gene: TRBJ2-5; CDR3 protein: CSARVQTSGPRKETQYF
V gene: TRBV6-2/TRBV6-3; CDR3 length: 11; J gene: TRBJ2-7; CDR3 protein: CASRQTYEQYF
V gene: TRBV11-3; CDR3 length: 13; J gene: TRBJ2-5; CDR3 protein: CASSFSSKETQYF
V gene: TRBV12-3/TRBV12-4; CDR3 length: 14; J gene: TRBJ2-2; CDR3 protein: CATLGGLNTGELFF
V gene: TRBV6-1; CDR3 length: 15; J gene: TRBJ2-3; CDR3 protein: CASSATVGSTDTQYF
V gene: TRBV7-9; CDR3 length: 16; J gene: TRBJ2-2; CDR3 protein: CASSRNGLAGTGELFF
V gene: TRBV6-1; CDR3 length: 13; J gene: TRBJ2-1; CDR3 protein: CASSRTGNNEQFF
V gene: TRBV11-3; CDR3 length: 15; J gene: TRBJ2-1; CDR3 protein: CASSPHRTSIDEQFF
V gene: TRBV27; CDR3 length: 16; J gene: TRBJ2-1; CDR3 protein: CASRFGSGSSYNEQFF
V gene: TRBV7-2; CDR3 length: 15; J gene: TRBJ2-1; CDR3 protein: CASSLARGAYNEQFF
V gene: TRBV28; CDR3 length: 12; J gene: TRBJ1-2; CDR3 protein: CASSPRDFGYTF
V gene: TRBV20-1; CDR3 length: 12; J gene: TRBJ2-3; CDR3 protein: CSALTSTDTQYF
V gene: TRBV5-6; CDR3 length: 15; J gene: TRBJ2-7; CDR3 protein: CASSNSFGDAYEQYF
V gene: TRBV4-1; CDR3 length: 12; J gene: TRBJ2-1; CDR3 protein: CASSYTGDEQFF
V gene: TRBV18; CDR3 length: 12; J gene: TRBJ2-5; CDR3 protein: CASSPVFETQYF
V gene: TRBV12-3/TRBV12-4; CDR3 length: 15; J gene: TRBJ2-5; CDR3 protein: CASRPGGGGGETQYF
V gene: TRBV6-5; CDR3 length: 18; J gene: TRBJ2-1; CDR3 protein: CASSYSYGGSLSYNEQFF
V gene: TRBV25-1; CDR3 length: 15; J gene: TRBJ2-1; CDR3 protein: CASNPSGNSYNEQFF
V gene: TRBV11-2; CDR3 length: 14; J gene: TRBJ2-5; CDR3 protein: CASSLAGLVKTQYF